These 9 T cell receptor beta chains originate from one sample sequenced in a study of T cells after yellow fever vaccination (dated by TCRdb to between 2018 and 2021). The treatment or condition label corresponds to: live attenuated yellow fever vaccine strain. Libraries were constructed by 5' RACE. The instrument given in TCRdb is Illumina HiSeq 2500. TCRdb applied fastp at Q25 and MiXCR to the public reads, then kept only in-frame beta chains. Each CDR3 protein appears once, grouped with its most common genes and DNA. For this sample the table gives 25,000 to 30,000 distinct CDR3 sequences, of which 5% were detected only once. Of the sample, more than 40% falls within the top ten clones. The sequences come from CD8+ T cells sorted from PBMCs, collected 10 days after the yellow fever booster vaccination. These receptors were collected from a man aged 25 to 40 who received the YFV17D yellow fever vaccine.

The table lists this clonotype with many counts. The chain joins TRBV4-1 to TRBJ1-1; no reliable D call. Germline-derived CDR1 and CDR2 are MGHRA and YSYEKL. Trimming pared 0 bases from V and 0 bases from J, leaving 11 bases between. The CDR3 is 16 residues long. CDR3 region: CASSQDLQPMNTEAFF. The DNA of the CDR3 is TGCGCCAGCAGCCAAGATTTGCAGCCCATGAACACTGAAGCTTTCTTT.

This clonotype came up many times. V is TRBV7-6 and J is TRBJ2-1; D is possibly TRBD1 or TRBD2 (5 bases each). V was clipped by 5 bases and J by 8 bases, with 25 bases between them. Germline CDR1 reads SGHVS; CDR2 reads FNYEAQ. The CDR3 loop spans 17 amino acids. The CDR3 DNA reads TGTGCCAGCAGCGCGATCACTCAGGGAGTTCGGGGCGATGAGCAGTTCTTC. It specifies CASSAITQGVRGDEQFF.

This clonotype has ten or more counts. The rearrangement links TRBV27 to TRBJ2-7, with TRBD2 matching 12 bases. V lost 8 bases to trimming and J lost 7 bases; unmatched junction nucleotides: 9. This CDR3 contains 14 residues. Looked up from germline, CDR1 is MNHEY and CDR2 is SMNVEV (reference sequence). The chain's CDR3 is CASATSGSFGEQYF. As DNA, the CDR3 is TGTGCCAGCGCGACTAGCGGGAGTTTTGGAGAGCAGTACTTC.

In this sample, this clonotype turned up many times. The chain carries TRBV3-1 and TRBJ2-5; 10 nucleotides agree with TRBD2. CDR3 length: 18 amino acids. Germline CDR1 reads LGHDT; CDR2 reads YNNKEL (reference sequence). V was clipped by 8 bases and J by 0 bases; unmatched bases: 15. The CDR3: CASLRRGTTSGYQETQYF. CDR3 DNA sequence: TGTGCCAGCCTCCGACGCGGGACGACTAGCGGGTACCAAGAGACCCAGTACTTC.

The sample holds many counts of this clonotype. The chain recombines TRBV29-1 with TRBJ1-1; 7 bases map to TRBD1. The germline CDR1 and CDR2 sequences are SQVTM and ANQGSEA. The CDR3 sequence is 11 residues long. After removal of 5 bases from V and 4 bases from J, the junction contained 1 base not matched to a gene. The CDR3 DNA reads TGCAGCGTTCCAGGGGGCACTGAAGCTTTCTTT. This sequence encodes CSVPGGTEAFF. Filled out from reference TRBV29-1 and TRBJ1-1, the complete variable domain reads SAVISQKPSRDICQRGTSLTIQCQVDSQVTMMFWYRQQPGQSLTLIATANQGSEATYESGFVIDKFPISRPNLTFSTLTVSNMSPEDSSIYLCSVPGGTEAFFGQGTRLTVV.

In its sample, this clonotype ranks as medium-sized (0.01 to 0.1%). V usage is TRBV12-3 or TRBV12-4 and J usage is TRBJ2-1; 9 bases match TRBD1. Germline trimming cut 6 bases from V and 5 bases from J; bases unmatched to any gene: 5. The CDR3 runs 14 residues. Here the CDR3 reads CASSPDRGDNEQFF. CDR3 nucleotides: TGTGCCAGCAGCCCGGACAGGGGAGACAATGAGCAGTTCTTC.

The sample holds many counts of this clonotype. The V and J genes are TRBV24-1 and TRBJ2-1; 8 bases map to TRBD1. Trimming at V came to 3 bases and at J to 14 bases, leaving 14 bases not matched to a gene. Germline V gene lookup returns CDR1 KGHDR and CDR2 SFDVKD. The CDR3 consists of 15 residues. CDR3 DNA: TGTGCCACCAGTGATGATGGGACAGGTCAGGATCGTAAGTTCTTC. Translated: CATSDDGTGQDRKFF.

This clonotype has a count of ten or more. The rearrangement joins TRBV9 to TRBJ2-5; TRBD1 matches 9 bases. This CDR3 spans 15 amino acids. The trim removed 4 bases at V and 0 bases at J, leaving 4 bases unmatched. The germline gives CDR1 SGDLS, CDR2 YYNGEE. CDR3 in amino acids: CASSPWDRDQETQYF. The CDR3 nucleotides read TGTGCCAGCAGCCCCTGGGACAGGGACCAAGAGACCCAGTACTTC.

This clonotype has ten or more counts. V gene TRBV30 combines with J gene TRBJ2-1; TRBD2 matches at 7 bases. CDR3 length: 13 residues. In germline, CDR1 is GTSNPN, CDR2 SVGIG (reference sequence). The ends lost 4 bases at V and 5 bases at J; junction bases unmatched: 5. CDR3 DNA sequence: TGTGCCTGGATGCGGGGGAGTGACAATGAGCAGTTCTTC. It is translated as CAWMRGSDNEQFF. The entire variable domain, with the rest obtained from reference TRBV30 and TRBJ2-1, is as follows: SQTIHQWPATLVQPVGSPLSLECTVEGTSNPNLYWYRQAAGRGLQLLFYSVGIGQISSEVPQNLSASRPQDRQFILSSKKLLLSDSGFYLCAWMRGSDNEQFFGPGTRLTVL.